This T cell receptor beta chain derives from a study of cytomegalovirus exposure and HLA in healthy donors (dated by TCRdb to about 2017). Regarding the study in general: An earlier analysis of approximately 640 of the donors reported 250 to 300 Gb of sequence data and around 120 million unique TCR beta sequences from roughly 200 million T cells. An early release covering approximately 600 HLA-typed donors comprised about 320 gigabases of sequencing data and tens of millions of unique TCR sequences. The genetic ancestry cluster associated with self-reported Caucasian donors included 81% of the 350 to 500 genotyped donors. The aim of the study was to test whether cataloging public T cell receptors could identify signatures of past pathogen exposure. The study used immunosequencing to profile the T cell repertoires of some 600 subjects and linked those repertoires to cytomegalovirus serostatus. In addition to the first cohort of 650 to 750 subjects, a separate validation cohort of 120 different subjects was used. To predict cytomegalovirus infection status, the study combined high-throughput TCR immunosequencing, statistical association of individual TCRs with disease status, and machine learning. In a later analysis, previously published TCR beta repertoires from 600 to 850 donors were re-analyzed and high-resolution HLA genotyping was added so that TCR occurrence patterns could be studied. Rather than using new phenotypic data, the later analysis identified candidate immune exposures from TCR beta sequences and from how often those sequences occurred across donors. In an earlier analysis of over 550 of the donors, high-throughput TCR beta sequencing was used to judge whether each TCR beta V gene segment behaved as functional or pseudogenic. Donor age, sex, ethnicity and CMV serostatus were collected together with the repertoire data. A later genetic analysis took genome-wide SNP genotypes for about 55% of the roughly 700 donors and used that subset as a discovery cohort. Every discovery cohort repertoire had been produced on one sequencing platform. Both class I and class II loci were covered by HLA typing, at four-digit resolution. The number of typed donors differed by locus: 629-630 for A, B, C, DRB1 and DQB1; 522 for DQA1; some 590 for DPA1; and some 470 for DPB1. Roughly five DR-DQ haplotypes were treated as single units for association and clustering because of strong linkage in the cohort. Across some 400 genotyped donors of the cohort, an average of about 240,000 unique TCR beta nucleotide sequences per donor were sequenced, and around 19% of those sequences were non-productive. The paper as a whole reports these results and caveats: A group of highly shared sequence variants was considered likely to be a technical artifact of the sequencing pipeline. In a later genetic analysis, a missense DCLRE1C variant was associated with V-gene and J-gene trimming of TCR beta chains, and the association was replicated in an independent cohort. In a later analysis, several top co-occurrence clusters were reported to appear linked to parvovirus B19, influenza, CMV and Epstein-Barr virus. CMV serostatus was the only immune exposure information available for the cohort. The earlier analysis of about 600 of the donors excluded seventeen rarely observed V segments, including chromosome 9 orphons, because counts were too low. Because the 87-base-pair reads could not distinguish some IMGT-functional V segments, including TRBV6-2 and TRBV6-3, those segments were excluded. Most CMV-associated TCR beta chains appeared to be HLA-restricted in a later analysis, and the HLA associations seemed to be driven largely by CMV exposure. A total of roughly 160 TCR beta chains were listed by the study as associated with cytomegalovirus. Compared with equally common non-associated chains, HLA-associated TCR beta chains in a later analysis were more clonally expanded and had lower generation probabilities. HLA typing was unavailable for some donors at each locus, so association tests used only the typed subset. In a later genetic analysis, fewer N-insertions in productive TCRs were reported among donors in an Asian-associated ancestry cluster than the 666-donor mean. In a later analysis, TCR association rates were found to vary across HLA loci, with the most associated TCRs seen for DRB1 alleles and the fewest for HLA-C alleles. Correlated functional status among segregating V segments might be attributable to linkage disequilibrium, but an unknown experimental factor could not be ruled out. Presence/absence analyses assumed roughly uniform sequencing depth across donors, an assumption that may not hold. In this cohort, only TCR beta chains were sequenced, and detectable features were limited by the absence of alpha or paired-chain data. The classifier was reported to diagnose cytomegalovirus status with high specificity and sensitivity in both the original cohort and the validation cohort. The authors suggested that the approach could potentially be extended to other disease states and immunological phenotypes. In vitro tests confirmed that a few of the cytomegalovirus-associated TCR beta chains recognize cytomegalovirus antigens. Broadly in line with IMGT annotations, most TCR beta V segments showed up in productive rearrangements about 87% or about 30% of the time in an earlier analysis of 587 of the donors. In a later analysis, around 15,000 TCR beta sequences were associated with specific HLA alleles at a false discovery rate of 0.05. A further reported finding was that TCR beta sequences accurately predicted the HLA-A and HLA-B alleles for most subjects in the first cohort. Across donors, most TCR sequences were observed very rarely, whereas some public TCRs were present in many individuals. Strong co-occurrence of HLA alleles, especially DR and DQ, made assigning TCR associations to individual alleles difficult.

The cohort was made up of approximately 700 healthy bone marrow donors. Cohort members were all nominally healthy when sampled, although unrecorded immune exposures were likely present. The donor tested CMV seropositive and was one of the 289 seropositive cohort members. A peripheral blood sample was collected from each donor, and TCR beta sequencing was performed on peripheral blood mononuclear cells. The Qiagen DNeasy Blood Extraction Kit was used to extract genomic DNA from the blood cell samples. In the case of this clone: Which antigen it targets is not known. Per-nucleotide qualities are absent, and no much larger clonotype sits a single base away.

The library was made by the immunoSEQ multiplex PCR assay. The multiplex PCR relied on a mix of 60 forward primers for TCR Vbeta segments and 13 reverse primers for TCR Jbeta segments. The CDR3 region of rearranged TCR beta genes was amplified from genomic DNA with a multiplex PCR assay. On the Illumina HiSeq System, the amplified TCR beta libraries were sequenced as 87-base-pair reads. Regarding the original processing steps: Across the 670 or so repertoires, a later analysis counted around 80 million unique TCR beta chains, roughly 11 million of which were shared by at least two donors. Raw reads were error-corrected and collapsed into unique sequences with a nearest-neighbor algorithm that merged closely related sequences to remove PCR and sequencing errors. CDR3 sequences were aligned to IMGT reference sequences to assign V, D and J gene segments. For a sequence to be retained, at least a six-nucleotide match to both a V gene segment and a J gene segment was required. Rearrangements were classified as productive when the CDR3 lacked stop codons and remained in frame with V and J, and all other rearrangements were classified as non-productive. CDR3 was defined by IMGT convention, running from the second conserved V-encoded cysteine to the conserved J-encoded phenylalanine. Sequences without an unambiguous match to a single V gene segment were excluded from the earlier analysis of approximately 600 of the donors. In an earlier analysis of almost 600 of the donors, a V segment was called functional when productive rearrangements were above 56.7%, and segregating when the standard deviation between donors exceeded 5%. A statistical classification framework was built for diagnosing cytomegalovirus status from the catalog of TCR beta chain sequences. A later analysis assigned V and J genes by comparing TCR nucleotide sequences with IMGT/GENE-DB human TR gene sequences. The TCRdist pipeline was used in a later analysis to assign CDR3 sequences and most-parsimonious VDJ recombination scenarios. In a later analysis, each TCR beta chain was defined by its CDR3 amino acid sequence together with its V-gene family, and reads lacking a unique V-gene family were excluded. To address suspected cross-contamination and a sequencing artifact, a later analysis removed approximately 590 highly shared, low-generation-probability nucleotide sequences. A later analysis calculated a clonal expansion index for each public chain from normalized within-repertoire ranks of inferred template counts. Generation probabilities in a later analysis came from a VDJ recombination model fitted to out-of-frame rearrangements, and those results were checked against IGoR. A later analysis scored TCR-TCR, TCR-HLA and TCR-CMV co-occurrence with hypergeometric tests, applying a repertoire-size bias correction to TCR pairs. A later analysis estimated false discovery rates by permuting HLA or CMV assignments 20 times. In a later analysis, co-occurring TCRs were grouped using DBSCAN, with TCRdist sequence similarity added in when clustering inside HLA-allele-positive subsets. Repertoires with fewer than 30,000 or more than 120,000 public chains, plus five repertoires with anomalous nucleotide sharing, were excluded from co-occurrence clustering. Not all clones reach the TCRdb copy of this immuneACCESS table, which keeps in-frame sequences only. Checked studies attribute under half of the gap to unresolved V genes and leave the rest unexplained. V, J and clone size are taken as reported in that table, and D and trimming were inferred from the DNA itself. This sample has roughly 99,000 clones in its table, and about four fifths of those were observed once. The ten largest clonotypes hold about 3.5% of the sample.

Taken from cysteine to phenylalanine, the CDR3 has 14 residues. The retained sequence is limited to the CDR3, 42 bases, with the frame set at the first base. V loses 0 bases at its end and J loses 4 bases; junction bases beyond the gene matches: 2. CDR1 SGHDT and CDR2 YYEEEE are derived from the germline V gene. The V and J segments used are TRBV5-6 and TRBJ1-1, with 8 bases in between that match TRBD1. The sequenced material came from PBMCs. The sequence was obtained from a male donor in good health and CMV-seropositive. The CDR3 protein: CASSLGDRGTEAFF. The DNA sequence is given as TGTGCCAGCAGCTTGGGTGACAGGGGCACTGAAGCTTTCTTT.